This is a list of T cell receptor beta chains from one sample in a study of T cells in Graves' hyperthyroidism and ophthalmopathy. In TCRdb, the multiplex PCR reads were re-called with MiXCR into one record per CDR3 protein. The sample holds 380,000 or so distinct CDR3 sequences, more than 11% seen once. Sample: blood. Every receptor here comes from a woman aged 25-40 years with Graves' hyperthyroidism. Each CDR3 is given with its conserved first and last residue. The D gene is left open where the match is weak. Part of the rows lack a size; the others show once, few, many or a class for expanded clones.

j_gene: TRBJ2-3
d_gene: TRBD2
abundance: NA
v_gene: TRBV10-2
CDR3aa: CTISGLAGVTGTDTQYF
CDR3nt: TGCACCATCTCAGGACTAGCGGGAGTGACCGGCACAGATACGCAGTATTTT

j_gene: TRBJ2-2
d_gene: TRBD2
abundance: NA
v_gene: TRBV29-1
CDR3aa: CSVGLAENTGELFF
CDR3nt: TGCAGCGTCGGACTAGCGGAGAACACCGGGGAGCTGTTTTTT

j_gene: TRBJ2-3
d_gene: NA
abundance: many
v_gene: TRBV29-1
CDR3aa: CSVDGGGTDTQYF
CDR3nt: TGCAGCGTTGATGGGGGCGGCACAGATACGCAGTATTTT

j_gene: TRBJ2-5
d_gene: NA
abundance: few
v_gene: TRBV7-9
CDR3aa: CASSLPPSGLKTQYF
CDR3nt: TGTGCCAGCAGCTTACCCCCTTCGGGCTTGAAGACCCAGTACTTC

j_gene: TRBJ2-5
d_gene: NA
abundance: NA
v_gene: TRBV5-1
CDR3aa: CASSSTPIRETQYF
CDR3nt: TGCGCCAGCAGCTCGACTCCTATTCGGGAGACCCAGTACTTC

j_gene: TRBJ2-5
d_gene: TRBD2
abundance: few
v_gene: TRBV7-2
CDR3aa: CASVATSGREETQYF
CDR3nt: TGTGCCAGCGTCGCGACTAGCGGGAGAGAAGAGACCCAGTACTTC

j_gene: TRBJ2-5
d_gene: TRBD2
abundance: many
v_gene: TRBV2
CDR3aa: CASLTSLIAGLSYQETQYF
CDR3nt: TGTGCCAGCCTCACCTCTTTGATAGCGGGACTATCATACCAAGAGACCCAGTACTTC

j_gene: TRBJ2-1
d_gene: TRBD2
abundance: many
v_gene: TRBV28
CDR3aa: CASSLLAGGPGDEQFF
CDR3nt: TGTGCCAGCAGTCTCTTAGCGGGAGGGCCCGGGGATGAGCAGTTCTTC

j_gene: TRBJ2-7
d_gene: NA
abundance: many
v_gene: TRBV10-3
CDR3aa: CAIKGREVYEQYF
CDR3nt: TGTGCCATCAAGGGCAGAGAAGTCTACGAGCAGTACTTC

j_gene: TRBJ1-1
d_gene: NA
abundance: many
v_gene: TRBV2
CDR3aa: CAALPVGTEAFF
CDR3nt: TGTGCAGCCCTTCCAGTTGGCACTGAAGCTTTCTTT

j_gene: TRBJ2-4
d_gene: NA
abundance: many
v_gene: TRBV20-1
CDR3aa: CSASGGDLAKNIQYF
CDR3nt: TGCAGTGCTAGTGGTGGGGATCTAGCCAAAAACATTCAGTACTTC

j_gene: TRBJ2-4
d_gene: NA
abundance: few
v_gene: TRBV18
CDR3aa: CASSPGDLSKNIQYF
CDR3nt: TGTGCCAGCTCACCAGGGGATCTCTCCAAAAACATTCAGTACTTC